These 29 T cell receptor beta chains were all obtained from the same sample, sequenced in a study of T-cell reconstitution after alpha-beta-depleted transplantation in children. TCRbeta library preparation incorporated unique molecular identifiers. TCRdb reanalysed the PCR reads using MiXCR and keeps one entry per CDR3 protein. The table shows about 980,000 distinct CDR3 sequences, with about 30% occurring only once. Sequencing used PBMCs, mostly from graft donor cells, obtained 360 days after TCRalphabeta/CD19-depleted stem cell transplant. The receptors derive from a boy in the first two years of life who had a stem cell transplant for SCID, so the T cells may come from the graft donor.

The chain is built from TRBV5-1 and TRBJ2-3; no clear D. Germline values: CDR1 SGHRS, CDR2 YFSETQ. V was trimmed by 4 bases and J by 0 bases, leaving 6 bases between them. The CDR3 totals 13 residues. The CDR3: CASSKFSTDTQYF. The CDR3 coding sequence is TGCGCCAGCAGCAAATTTAGCACAGATACGCAGTATTTT. Full variable domain (missing parts from reference TRBV5-1 and TRBJ2-3): KAGVTQTPRYLIKTRGQQVTLSCSPISGHRSVSWYQQTPGQGLQFLFEYFSETQRNKGNFPGRFSGRQFSNSRSEMNVSTLELGDSALYLCASSKFSTDTQYFGPGTRLTVL.

This clonotype was counted between two and nine times. The chain links TRBV12-3 or TRBV12-4 to TRBJ1-1; D not certain. V dropped 3 bases and J dropped 0 bases, with 11 bases sitting between them. The CDR3 runs 15 residues. In DNA form, the CDR3 reads TGTGCCAGCAGTTTGAGGGCGAGCTTGAACACTGAAGCTTTCTTT. This gives the protein CASSLRASLNTEAFF.

This sequence joins TRBV2 and TRBJ1-1, with a weak D call TRBD1 (5 bases). Germline CDR1 SNHLY, CDR2 FYNNEI. V was pared by 0 bases and J by 10 bases, with 12 bases between. The length of the CDR3 is 13 residues. CDR3 residues: CASSEASGFGAFF. The CDR3 DNA reads as TGTGCCAGCAGTGAAGCCTCAGGGTTCGGAGCTTTCTTT.

This chain connects TRBV6-1 to TRBJ1-4; unclear D gene. This CDR3 is 14 amino acids long. Trimming stripped 7 bases from V and 11 bases from J, with 20 bases between. Germline V gene data show CDR1 as MNHNS and CDR2 as SASEGT. The CDR3 coding sequence is TGTGCCAGCACGCCCGGACCGCCAGTGGTGAAACTGTTTTTT. Protein product: CASTPGPPVVKLFF.

In its sample, this clonotype was seen a few times. This chain joins TRBV7-9 and TRBJ1-2, with no clear D. Germline lookup yields CDR1 SEHNR and CDR2 FQNEAQ (reference sequence). The CDR3 consists of 14 residues. Trimming cost V 2 bases and J 8 bases, with 15 bases left between them. The CDR3 bases are TGTGCCAGCAGCTTATCGGGAGCAGGCAGCGGCTACACCTTC. Residues: CASSLSGAGSGYTF.

The chain joins TRBV29-1 to TRBJ1-1; the D is unclear. The CDR3 is 11 residues long. Germline assignment: CDR1 SQVTM and CDR2 ANQGSEA. V lost 8 bases to trimming and J lost 0 bases, with 7 bases between them. The CDR3 spells CSLNLNTEAFF. The CDR3 nucleotides read TGCAGCTTAAACTTGAACACTGAAGCTTTCTTT.

The rearrangement uses TRBV6-2 or TRBV6-3 and TRBJ2-4; the match to TRBD1 covers 10 bases. Germline V gene data show CDR1 as MNHEY and CDR2 as SVGEGT. V shed 6 bases, J shed 0 bases, and the junction held 2 bases outside the gene matches. The CDR3 extends over 15 amino acids. CDR3 region: CASRWDRGAKNIQYF. The CDR3, as DNA: TGTGCCAGCAGGTGGGACAGGGGAGCCAAAAACATTCAGTACTTC.

The chain uses TRBV27 and TRBJ2-5; D might be TRBD2 (7 bases). CDR3 length: 16 residues. Trimming left V 2 bases short and J 3 bases short, with 16 bases between. Looked up from germline, CDR1 is MNHEY and CDR2 is SMNVEV (reference sequence). The CDR3 here is CASSLIGRGRKETQYF. The CDR3 DNA reads as TGTGCCAGCAGTTTAATCGGGCGGGGGCGAAAAGAGACCCAGTACTTC.

The sample holds many counts of this clonotype. This chain links TRBV5-1 with TRBJ2-1, with no clear D. Trimming pared 2 bases from V and 3 bases from J, leaving 12 bases between. Germline V gene lookup returns CDR1 SGHRS and CDR2 YFSETQ. The CDR3 loop spans 15 amino acids. CDR3 in DNA: TGCGCCAGCAGCTTAAGACTTTCCATCTACAATGAGCAGTTCTTC. The encoded protein is CASSLRLSIYNEQFF.

This clonotype was seen a few times. CDR3 bases: TGCAGTGCTAGAGGTCGGACCGGCCCCCTAGCCAAAAACATTCAGTACTTC. The encoded protein is CSARGRTGPLAKNIQYF. The chain joins TRBV20-1 to TRBJ2-4, with D uncertain. The CDR3 contains 17 residues. Trimming removed 1 base from V and 0 bases from J, with 16 bases in between. Germline loops: CDR1 DFQATT, CDR2 SNEGSKA (reference sequence).

The sample holds one count of this clonotype. This chain links TRBV12-3 or TRBV12-4 with TRBJ2-7; maybe TRBD1 (5 bases). The CDR3 covers 18 residues. V was pared by 8 bases and J by 4 bases, with 30 bases between. CDR3 protein: CASRMSQGYFLGRYEQYF. CDR3 sequence (DNA): TGTGCCAGCCGGATGAGCCAGGGCTATTTTTTGGGGCGATACGAGCAGTACTTC.

V usage is TRBV5-6 and J usage is TRBJ2-2; a possible D gene is TRBD1 (5 bases). The germline V gene encodes CDR1 SGHDT and CDR2 YYEEEE. V lost 4 bases and J lost 5, with 15 bases in between. The CDR3 is made up of 15 amino acids. DNA of the CDR3: TGTGCCAGCAGCCTGCCCCGACAGACTACCGGGGAGCTGTTTTTT. Residues: CASSLPRQTTGELFF.

The gene calls are TRBV10-3 and TRBJ1-4; D not resolved. V dropped 10 bases and J dropped 8 bases, with 11 bases sitting between them. Germline CDR1 ENHRY, CDR2 SYGVKD. The CDR3 covers 11 residues. DNA of the CDR3: TGTGCCACGCGGTCTATGGAAAAACTGTTTTTT. Translating it yields CATRSMEKLFF.

The gene calls are TRBV29-1 and TRBJ2-1; D is undetermined. The CDR3 totals 17 residues. Germline CDR1 reads SQVTM; CDR2 reads ANQGSEA. V shed 3 bases and J shed 0 bases, with 18 bases lying between them. CDR3 DNA: TGCAGCGTTGACCGGCCCCTGTTCCGCAGCTCCTACAATGAGCAGTTCTTC. Translation gives CSVDRPLFRSSYNEQFF.

The rearrangement joins TRBV19 to TRBJ1-1, with no clear D. The CDR3 contains 15 residues. The germline V and J ends were trimmed by 6 bases and 3 bases, with 17 bases remaining between them. In germline, CDR1 is LNHDA, CDR2 SQIVND (reference sequence). CDR3 DNA sequence: TGTGCCAGTAGCACGGGGAGGGCTTCTCACACTGAAGCTTTCTTT. It yields the protein CASSTGRASHTEAFF.

The rearrangement joins TRBV5-4 to TRBJ1-2; TRBD1 agrees at 8 bases. Germline assignment: CDR1 SGHNT and CDR2 YYREEE (reference sequence). The CDR3 runs to 14 residues. With 4 bases clipped from V and 6 bases from J, the junction kept 8 bases outside the gene matches. The CDR3 nucleotides read TGTGCCAGCAGCCTGGCAGGGGGCGGGAATGGCTACACCTTC. This sequence encodes CASSLAGGGNGYTF. Based on the CDR3 plus reference TRBV5-4 and TRBJ1-2, the full variable domain is ETGVTQSPTHLIKTRGQQVTLRCSSQSGHNTVSWYQQALGQGPQFIFQYYREEENGRGNFPPRFSGLQFPNYSSELNVNALELDDSALYLCASSLAGGGNGYTFGSGTRLTVV.

The V call is TRBV20-1, the J call TRBJ1-1; D remains unclear. The V end was cut by 6 bases, the J end by 1 base, with 12 bases between. CDR3 length: 13 amino acids. CDR1 DFQATT and CDR2 SNEGSKA come from the germline V gene (reference sequence). CDR3 region: CSAIRGGNTEAFF. The CDR3 coding sequence is TGCAGTGCAATCCGGGGAGGGAACACTGAAGCTTTCTTT.

The chain couples TRBV5-1 to TRBJ2-5; TRBD2 aligns across 8 bases. The CDR3 has 16 residues. With V trimmed by 0 bases and J by 0 bases, 4 bases remained unmatched. CDR1 is SGHRS and CDR2 is YFSETQ in the germline V gene. Here the CDR3 DNA reads TGCGCCAGCAGCTTGGGGAATAGCGGGGACCAAGAGACCCAGTACTTC. As protein: CASSLGNSGDQETQYF.

The rearrangement joins TRBV4-1 to TRBJ1-1; D call uncertain. CDR3 length: 15 amino acids. Germline V lookup: CDR1 MGHRA, CDR2 YSYEKL. Between the trimmed V and J ends, which lost 2 bases and 5 bases, there was a span of 15 bases. The CDR3 protein is CASSQNRKGGTEAFF. The CDR3 bases are TGCGCCAGCAGCCAAAATCGAAAGGGAGGGACTGAAGCTTTCTTT.

In this sample, this clonotype turned up a few times. This chain connects TRBV7-2 to TRBJ2-2, with D tentatively TRBD2 (5 bases). This CDR3 comprises 13 residues. Deletions cut 2 bases from V and 6 bases from J, with 7 bases between. Germline assignment: CDR1 SGHTA and CDR2 FQGNSA. The DNA for the CDR3 is TGTGCCAGCAGCTTACAAGCGGCCGGGGAGCTGTTTTTT. Amino acids: CASSLQAAGELFF.

V usage is TRBV5-1 and J usage is TRBJ1-1, with a possible D match to TRBD1 (5 bases). The germline gives CDR1 SGHRS, CDR2 YFSETQ. This CDR3 comprises 12 residues. V was pared by 7 bases and J by 13 bases, with 20 bases between. CDR3: CASQPLEGPGFF. The CDR3 DNA sequence: TGCGCCAGCCAACCTCTAGAGGGACCGGGTTTCTTT. Supplemented by reference TRBV5-1 and TRBJ1-1, the full variable domain reads KAGVTQTPRYLIKTRGQQVTLSCSPISGHRSVSWYQQTPGQGLQFLFEYFSETQRNKGNFPGRFSGRQFSNSRSEMNVSTLELGDSALYLCASQPLEGPGFFGQGTRLTVV.

This clonotype was detected a few times. The chain has TRBV6-1 and TRBJ2-7; 8 bases are shared with TRBD2. V trimming: 6 bases; J trimming: 1 base; junction bases outside the gene matches: 8. Germline-derived CDR1 and CDR2 are MNHNS and SASEGT. This CDR3 comprises 15 residues. The CDR3 bases are TGTGCCAGCAGCCCCCAAGGACTAGCATCCTACGAGCAGTACTTC. Protein sequence: CASSPQGLASYEQYF.

This clonotype turned up a few times. This sequence joins TRBV10-3 and TRBJ2-1; TRBD1 agrees at 8 bases. Losses at the gene ends were 8 bases for V and 5 bases for J; bases not matched to a gene: 11. The CDR3 totals 15 residues. The germline CDR1 and CDR2 sequences are ENHRY and SYGVKD. CDR3 DNA: TGTGCCATCCAAACGACAGGGGTGGGACACAATGAGCAGTTCTTC. Residues: CAIQTTGVGHNEQFF.

There are a few counts of this clonotype. The chain couples TRBV6-1 to TRBJ1-1; D uncertain. Germline V gene lookup returns CDR1 MNHNS and CDR2 SASEGT. This CDR3 has 14 residues. The germline V and J ends were trimmed by 5 bases and 2 bases, with 12 bases remaining between them. The CDR3, as DNA: TGTGCCAGCAGTACCGCCCCTGCCAACACTGAAGCTTTCTTT. Translated, it gives CASSTAPANTEAFF.

This clonotype was seen a few times. The chain couples TRBV6-5 to TRBJ2-7; 11 bases align to TRBD2. This CDR3 has 15 amino acids. Germline assignment: CDR1 MNHEY and CDR2 SVGAGI. After removal of 2 bases from V and 6 bases from J, the junction contained 6 bases not matched to a gene. CDR3 in amino acids: CASSYGLAGGSEQYF. As DNA, the CDR3 is TGTGCCAGCAGTTACGGCCTAGCGGGGGGCAGCGAGCAGTACTTC.

The chain uses TRBV20-1 and TRBJ2-3; TRBD2 is a possible D gene (6 bases). V was trimmed by 2 bases and J by 2 bases, leaving 14 bases between them. This CDR3 comprises 15 residues. Germline V gene data show CDR1 as DFQATT and CDR2 as SNEGSKA (reference sequence). CDR3 sequence reads: CSARPLGGLTDTQYF. The CDR3 bases are TGCAGTGCTAGACCTCTCGGGGGACTCACAGATACGCAGTATTTT.

This clonotype was seen only a few times. This CDR3 is CASSPPTPVPYNEQFF. The CDR3 region has the DNA TGTGCCAGCAGTCCCCCTACACCTGTACCCTACAATGAGCAGTTCTTC. This chain joins TRBV27 and TRBJ2-1; D ambiguous. Germline lookup yields CDR1 MNHEY and CDR2 SMNVEV (reference sequence). The CDR3 loop spans 16 amino acids. Between the trimmed V and J ends, which lost 5 bases and 2 bases, there was a span of 16 bases.

The chain is built from TRBV15 and TRBJ2-7; 12 bases fit TRBD1. Germline lookup yields CDR1 LNHNV and CDR2 YYDKDF (reference sequence). The ends lost 3 bases at V and 4 bases at J; junction bases unmatched: 10. The CDR3 runs 17 residues. The CDR3 here is CATSRDGTGGRRYEQYF. CDR3 nucleotide sequence: TGTGCCACCAGCAGGGATGGGACAGGGGGCAGGAGGTACGAGCAGTACTTC.

This sequence joins TRBV5-5 and TRBJ2-7; 8 nucleotides line up with TRBD1. The CDR3 is made up of 17 amino acids. With 5 bases clipped from V and 1 base from J, the junction kept 14 bases outside the gene matches. Germline CDR1 reads SGHKS; CDR2 reads YYEKEE (reference sequence). CDR3 bases: TGTGCCAGCAGGCCGCTGTTTAAGGACAGGGCATCCTACGAGCAGTACTTC. As protein: CASRPLFKDRASYEQYF.